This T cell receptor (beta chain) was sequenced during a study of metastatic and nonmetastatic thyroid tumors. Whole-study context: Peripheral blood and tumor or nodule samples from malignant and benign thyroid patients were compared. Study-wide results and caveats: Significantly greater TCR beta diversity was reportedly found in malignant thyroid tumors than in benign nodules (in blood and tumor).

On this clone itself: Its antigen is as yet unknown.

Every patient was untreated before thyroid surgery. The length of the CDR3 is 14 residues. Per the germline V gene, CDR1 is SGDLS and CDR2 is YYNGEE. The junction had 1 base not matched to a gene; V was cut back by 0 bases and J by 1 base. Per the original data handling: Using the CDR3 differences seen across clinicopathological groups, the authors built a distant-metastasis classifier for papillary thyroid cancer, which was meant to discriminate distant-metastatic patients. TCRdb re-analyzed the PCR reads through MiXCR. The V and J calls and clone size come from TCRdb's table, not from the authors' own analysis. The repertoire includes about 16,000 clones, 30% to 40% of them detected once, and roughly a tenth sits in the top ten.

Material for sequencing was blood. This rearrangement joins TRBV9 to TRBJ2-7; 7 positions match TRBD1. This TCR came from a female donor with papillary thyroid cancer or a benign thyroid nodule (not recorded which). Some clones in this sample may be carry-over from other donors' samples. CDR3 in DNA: TGTGCCAGCAGCGTAGGGGGACAGTCCTACGAGCAGTACTTC. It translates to CASSVGGQSYEQYF. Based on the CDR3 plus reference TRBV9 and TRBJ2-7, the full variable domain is DSGVTQTPKHLITATGQRVTLRCSPRSGDLSVYWYQQSLDQGLQFLIQYYNGEERAKGNILERFSAQQFPDLHSELNLSSLELGDSALYFCASSVGGQSYEQYFGPGTRLTVT.